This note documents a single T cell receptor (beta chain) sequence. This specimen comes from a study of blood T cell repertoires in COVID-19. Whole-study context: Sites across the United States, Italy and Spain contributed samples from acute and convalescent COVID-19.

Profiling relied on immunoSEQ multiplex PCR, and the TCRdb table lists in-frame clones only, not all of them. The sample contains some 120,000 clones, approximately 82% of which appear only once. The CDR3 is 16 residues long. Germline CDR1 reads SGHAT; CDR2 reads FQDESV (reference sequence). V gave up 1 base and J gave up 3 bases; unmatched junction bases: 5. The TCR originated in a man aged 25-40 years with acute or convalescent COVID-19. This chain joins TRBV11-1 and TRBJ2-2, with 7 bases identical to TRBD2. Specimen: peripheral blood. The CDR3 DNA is TGTGCCAGCAGCTTAGAGCGGGGACCCCACACCGGGGAGCTGTTTTTT. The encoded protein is CASSLERGPHTGELFF.